These 16 T cell receptor beta chains were sequenced from one sample in a study of CD8 T cells in ankylosing spondylitis. Using its own MiXCR run on the 5' RACE reads, TCRdb lists one record per CDR3 protein. The sample has approximately 200,000 distinct CDR3 sequences, around 13% seen once. Specimen: blood, either unsorted or a sorted T cell fraction (not recorded which). The receptors here all came from a male donor with ankylosing spondylitis or in good health (not recorded which).

The chain is built from TRBV11-2 and TRBJ2-1; no clear D gene. With 7 bases removed from V and 0 bases from J, the gap between germline ends came to 13 bases. Per germline, CDR1 SGHAT and CDR2 FQNNGV. The CDR3 has 15 residues. The CDR3: CASMPLGSSYNEQFF. The CDR3 nucleotides read TGTGCCAGCATGCCTCTGGGTAGCTCCTACAATGAGCAGTTCTTC.

This clonotype was recorded a few times. This chain uses TRBV27 with TRBJ2-7; 7 nucleotides agree with TRBD1. CDR3 length: 12 residues. The trim removed 3 bases at V and 6 bases at J, leaving 2 bases unmatched. Looked up from germline, CDR1 is MNHEY and CDR2 is SMNVEV (reference sequence). CDR3 sequence reads: CASSFPGGEQYF. The CDR3 nucleotides are TGTGCCAGCAGTTTCCCAGGGGGCGAGCAGTACTTC.

The V gene is TRBV2, the J gene TRBJ2-1; no firm D call. CDR1 SNHLY and CDR2 FYNNEI come from the germline V gene. The CDR3 covers 14 residues. The V end was cut by 3 bases, the J end by 4 bases, with 10 bases between. CDR3: CASSDKGLYNEQFF. The DNA of the CDR3 is TGTGCCAGCAGTGACAAGGGCCTGTACAATGAGCAGTTCTTC. The complete variable domain, with remaining parts taken from reference TRBV2 and TRBJ2-1, reads EPEVTQTPSHQVTQMGQEVILRCVPISNHLYFYWYRQILGQKVEFLVSFYNNEISEKSEIFDDQFSVERPDGSNFTLKIRSTKLEDSAMYFCASSDKGLYNEQFFGPGTRLTVL.

The chain carries TRBV7-2 and TRBJ2-5; D is perhaps TRBD1 (5 bases). V was clipped by 1 base and J by 5 bases, with 14 bases between them. This CDR3 contains 15 residues. The V gene's germline CDR1 is SGHTA and CDR2 FQGNSA. CDR3 sequence reads: CASSLGTINRETQYF. In nucleotides, the CDR3 is TGTGCCAGCAGCTTAGGGACAATCAACCGCGAGACCCAGTACTTC.

J is TRBJ2-6 and V is TRBV5-5; D ambiguous. CDR1 is SGHKS and CDR2 is YYEKEE in the germline V gene (reference sequence). The length of the CDR3 is 17 residues. V dropped 0 bases and J dropped 2 bases, with 12 bases sitting between them. CDR3 sequence reads: CASSLAVRPAGANVLTF. The CDR3 DNA is TGTGCCAGCAGCTTGGCGGTCAGGCCGGCTGGGGCCAACGTCCTGACTTTC.

A few counts support this clonotype. The CDR3 nucleotides are TGCGCCAGCAGCCAAGGAGCGGGAGGAGGCACTGAAGCTTTCTTT. Translation: CASSQGAGGGTEAFF. The chain employs TRBV4-1 and TRBJ1-1, with unresolved D. V was pared by 1 base and J by 4 bases, with 13 bases between. From germline, CDR1 is MGHRA and CDR2 YSYEKL. CDR3 length: 15 residues.

The J gene is TRBJ2-7, the V gene TRBV20-1; perhaps TRBD2 as D (5 bases). The germline CDR1 and CDR2 sequences are DFQATT and SNEGSKA (reference sequence). V was pared by 8 bases and J by 3 bases, with 20 bases between. This CDR3 is built from 14 residues. The CDR3 sequence is CSLSGARGLYEQYF. The CDR3 DNA is TGCAGTCTATCGGGTGCACGGGGTCTCTACGAGCAGTACTTC.

This clonotype showed up many times. The chain couples TRBV4-1 to TRBJ2-1; perhaps TRBD2 as D (5 bases). This CDR3 contains 13 residues. Per the germline V gene, CDR1 is MGHRA and CDR2 is YSYEKL. V dropped 4 bases and J dropped 4 bases, with 8 bases sitting between them. CDR3 sequence: CASSRTGYNEQFF. In nucleotides, the CDR3 is TGCGCCAGCAGCCGGACTGGTTACAATGAGCAGTTCTTC.

The chain combines TRBV7-9 with TRBJ2-1; D may be TRBD1 (6 bases). Germline lookup yields CDR1 SEHNR and CDR2 FQNEAQ (reference sequence). V was cut by 4 bases and J by 4 bases, with 11 bases left in between. The length of the CDR3 is 14 residues. For the CDR3, the DNA is TGTGCCAGCAGCTCCCGGACAGAGTACAATGAGCAGTTCTTC. Amino acid sequence: CASSSRTEYNEQFF.

This clonotype was seen ten or more times. The rearrangement uses TRBV29-1 and TRBJ2-1; maybe TRBD1 (6 bases). V gave up 1 base and J gave up 8 bases, with 15 bases separating them. From germline, CDR1 is SQVTM and CDR2 ANQGSEA. This CDR3 is built from 14 residues. The CDR3 loop reads CSVEGEGGRDEQFF. CDR3 coding DNA: TGCAGCGTTGAAGGGGAAGGGGGTCGGGATGAGCAGTTCTTC.

This clonotype has just a few counts. The chain has TRBV27 and TRBJ2-1; D is perhaps TRBD1 or TRBD2 (6 bases each). The CDR3 runs to 14 residues. Germline CDR1 MNHEY, CDR2 SMNVEV (reference sequence). V lost 5 bases and J lost 4, with 12 bases in between. The CDR3 DNA reads TGTGCCAGCAGTGAGTGGGGGGCTTACAATGAGCAGTTCTTC. It translates to CASSEWGAYNEQFF.

The V gene is TRBV14, the J gene TRBJ2-4; 9 positions agree with TRBD1. The CDR3 runs to 13 residues. V lost 8 bases, J lost 8 bases, and 7 bases stayed unmatched. Germline values: CDR1 SGHDN, CDR2 FVKESK. The CDR3 loop reads CASRRTGEDIQYF. The CDR3 region has the DNA TGTGCCAGCCGACGGACAGGGGAAGACATTCAGTACTTC.

The chain joins TRBV29-1 to TRBJ2-1; TRBD2 matches at 7 bases. In germline, CDR1 is SQVTM, CDR2 ANQGSEA. The length of the CDR3 is 16 residues. The junction had 11 bases not matched to a gene; V was cut back by 0 bases and J by 6 bases. The CDR3 loop is CSVEEWTGGTLNEQFF. The CDR3 DNA reads TGCAGCGTTGAAGAATGGACGGGGGGAACTCTCAATGAGCAGTTCTTC.

The V gene is TRBV5-8, the J gene TRBJ2-1; D call uncertain. CDR3 length: 14 amino acids. The V gene's germline CDR1 is SGHTS and CDR2 YDEGEE. Trimming left V 0 bases short and J 3 bases short, with 7 bases between. CDR3 amino acids: CASSLDIYYNEQFF. The CDR3 coding sequence is TGTGCCAGCAGCTTGGATATCTACTACAATGAGCAGTTCTTC. Full variable domain (missing parts from reference TRBV5-8 and TRBJ2-1): EAGVTQSPTHLIKTRGQQATLRCSPISGHTSVYWYQQALGLGLQFLLWYDEGEERNRGNFPPRFSGRQFPNYSSELNVNALELEDSALYLCASSLDIYYNEQFFGPGTRLTVL.

The V gene is TRBV27, the J gene TRBJ1-1; the D is unclear. CDR1 is MNHEY, CDR2 SMNVEV, per germline (reference sequence). Between the trimmed V and J ends, which lost 2 bases and 2 bases, there was a span of 9 bases. The CDR3 runs 14 residues. The CDR3 loop is CASSLAAGNTEAFF. CDR3 nucleotide sequence: TGTGCCAGCAGTTTAGCGGCGGGTAACACTGAAGCTTTCTTT.

This clonotype was counted at least ten times. The chain has TRBV7-9 and TRBJ2-1, with 7 bases identical to TRBD2. V was clipped by 4 bases and J by 3 bases; unmatched bases: 12. Germline V lookup: CDR1 SEHNR, CDR2 FQNEAQ (reference sequence). The CDR3 sequence is 17 residues long. In DNA form, the CDR3 reads TGTGCCAGCAGCTACCCTCTGGCTAGCGGTTTCTACAATGAGCAGTTCTTC. It translates to CASSYPLASGFYNEQFF.